This T cell receptor (beta chain) was found in a study of breast tumors, draining lymph nodes, adjacent tissues. Whole-study results and caveats: Findings are consistent with lymph node origin and intratumoral expansion of most tumor T cells.

TCRdb reprocessed the multiplex PCR reads via MiXCR and lists one record per CDR3 protein. The sample yields about 270,000 distinct CDR3 sequences, around 30% seen once. This clonotype was found many times. What it binds is unknown. In germline, CDR1 is WSHSY, CDR2 SAAADI. V dropped 6 bases and J dropped 3 bases, with 12 bases sitting between them. This CDR3 comprises 14 residues. Samples came from axillary lymph nodes draining the breast cancer. The rearrangement joins TRBV10-2 to TRBJ1-3; possible D gene TRBD1, 6 bases. This TCR came from a female donor with breast cancer. Some clones in this sample may be carry-over from other donors' samples. Material: axillary lymph node tissue. CDR3 sequence reads: CASRQGVVGNTIYF. For the CDR3, the DNA is TGCGCCAGCAGACAGGGAGTGGTTGGAAACACCATATATTTT.